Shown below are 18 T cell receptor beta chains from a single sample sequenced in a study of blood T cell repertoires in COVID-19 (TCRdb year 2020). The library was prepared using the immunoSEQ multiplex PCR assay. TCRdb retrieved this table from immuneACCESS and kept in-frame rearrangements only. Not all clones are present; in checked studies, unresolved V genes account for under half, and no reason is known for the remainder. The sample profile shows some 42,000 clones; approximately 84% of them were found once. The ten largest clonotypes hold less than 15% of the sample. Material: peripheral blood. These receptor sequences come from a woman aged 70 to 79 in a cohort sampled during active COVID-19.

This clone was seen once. As DNA, the CDR3 is TGTGCCTGGAGCCAGGGTGGGCAAGAGACCCAGTACTTC. It codes for CAWSQGGQETQYF. This chain uses TRBV30 with TRBJ2-5; tentative D call: TRBD1 (5 bases). Germline V gives CDR1 GTSNPN, CDR2 SVGIG (reference sequence). The CDR3 is 13 amino acids. The ends were cut back, 3 bases at V and 2 bases at J, with 10 bases in the middle.

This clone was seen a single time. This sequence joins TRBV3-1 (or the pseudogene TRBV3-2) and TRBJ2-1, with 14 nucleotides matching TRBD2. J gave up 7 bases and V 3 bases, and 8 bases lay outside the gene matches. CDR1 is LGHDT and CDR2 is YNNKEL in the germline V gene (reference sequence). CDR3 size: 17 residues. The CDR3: CASSQGLAGAGANEQFF. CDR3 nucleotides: TGTGCCAGCAGCCAGGGACTAGCGGGAGCTGGCGCGAATGAGCAGTTCTTC.

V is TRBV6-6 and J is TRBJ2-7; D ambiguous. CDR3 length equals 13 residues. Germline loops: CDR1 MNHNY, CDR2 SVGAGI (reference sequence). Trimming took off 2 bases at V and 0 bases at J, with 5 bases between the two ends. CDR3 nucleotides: TGTGCCAGCAGTTACCGCAGCTCCTACGAGCAGTACTTC. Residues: CASSYRSSYEQYF.

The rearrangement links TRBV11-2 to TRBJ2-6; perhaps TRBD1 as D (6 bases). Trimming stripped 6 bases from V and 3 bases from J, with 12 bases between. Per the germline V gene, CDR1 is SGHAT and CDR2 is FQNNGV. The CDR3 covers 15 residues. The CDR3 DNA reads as TGTGCCAGCAGTGGACAGCTTAGTGGGGCCAACGTCCTGACTTTC. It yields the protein CASSGQLSGANVLTF.

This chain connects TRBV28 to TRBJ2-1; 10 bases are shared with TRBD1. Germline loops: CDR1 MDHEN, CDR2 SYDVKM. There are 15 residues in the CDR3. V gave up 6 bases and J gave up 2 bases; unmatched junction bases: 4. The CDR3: CASSPGQGAYNEQFF. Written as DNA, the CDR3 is TGTGCCAGCAGCCCTGGACAGGGGGCCTACAATGAGCAGTTCTTC.

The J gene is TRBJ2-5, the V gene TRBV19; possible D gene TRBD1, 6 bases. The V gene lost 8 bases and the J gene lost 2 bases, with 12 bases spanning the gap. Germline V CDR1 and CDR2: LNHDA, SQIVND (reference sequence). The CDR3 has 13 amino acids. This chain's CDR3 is CASSGQIQETQYF. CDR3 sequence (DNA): TGTGCCAGTTCAGGACAGATACAAGAGACCCAGTACTTC.

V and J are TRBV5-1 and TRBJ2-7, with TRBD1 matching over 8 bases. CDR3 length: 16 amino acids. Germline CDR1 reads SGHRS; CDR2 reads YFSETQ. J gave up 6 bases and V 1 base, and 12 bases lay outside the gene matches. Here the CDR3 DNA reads TGCGCCAGCAGCTTGACCCCAGGGGGCGCATTATCCGAGCAGTACTTC. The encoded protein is CASSLTPGGALSEQYF.

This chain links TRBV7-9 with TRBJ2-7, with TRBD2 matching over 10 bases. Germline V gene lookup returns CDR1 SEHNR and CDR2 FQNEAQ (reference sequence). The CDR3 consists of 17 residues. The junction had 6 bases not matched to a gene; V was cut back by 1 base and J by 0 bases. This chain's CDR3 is CASSLEAIAGGSYEQYF. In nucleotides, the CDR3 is TGTGCCAGCAGCTTAGAGGCTATAGCGGGAGGCTCCTACGAGCAGTACTTC.

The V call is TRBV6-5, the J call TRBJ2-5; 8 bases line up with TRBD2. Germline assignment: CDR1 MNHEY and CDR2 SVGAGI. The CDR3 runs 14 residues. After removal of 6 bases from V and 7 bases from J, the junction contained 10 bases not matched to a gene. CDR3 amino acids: CASSARTSLGTQYF. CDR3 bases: TGTGCCAGCAGCGCCCGGACTAGCCTCGGGACCCAGTACTTC.

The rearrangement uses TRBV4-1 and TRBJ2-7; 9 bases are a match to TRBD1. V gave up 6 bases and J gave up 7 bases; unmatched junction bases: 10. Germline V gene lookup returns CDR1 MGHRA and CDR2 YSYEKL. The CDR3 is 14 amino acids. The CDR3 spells CASRRDRAPREQYF. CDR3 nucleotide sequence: TGCGCCAGCAGACGGGACAGGGCACCTAGGGAGCAGTACTTC.

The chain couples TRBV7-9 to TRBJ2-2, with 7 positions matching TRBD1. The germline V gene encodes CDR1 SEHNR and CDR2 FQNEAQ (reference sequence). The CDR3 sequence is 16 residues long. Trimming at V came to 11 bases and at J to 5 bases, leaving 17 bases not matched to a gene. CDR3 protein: CASAFGRTGTTGELFF. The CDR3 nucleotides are TGTGCCTCTGCTTTCGGAAGGACAGGAACGACCGGGGAGCTGTTTTTT.

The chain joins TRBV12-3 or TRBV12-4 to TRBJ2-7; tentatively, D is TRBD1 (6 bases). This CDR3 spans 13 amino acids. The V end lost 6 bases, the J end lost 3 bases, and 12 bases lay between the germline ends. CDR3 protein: CASRSGQNYEQYF. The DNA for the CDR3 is TGTGCCAGCAGGTCAGGACAGAACTACGAGCAGTACTTC.

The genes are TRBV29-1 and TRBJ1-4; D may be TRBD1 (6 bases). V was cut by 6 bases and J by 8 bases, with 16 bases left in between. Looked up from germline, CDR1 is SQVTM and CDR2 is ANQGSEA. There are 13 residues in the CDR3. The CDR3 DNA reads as TGCAGCGTCGATTACAGGGAGGGGGAAAAACTGTTTTTT. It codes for CSVDYREGEKLFF.

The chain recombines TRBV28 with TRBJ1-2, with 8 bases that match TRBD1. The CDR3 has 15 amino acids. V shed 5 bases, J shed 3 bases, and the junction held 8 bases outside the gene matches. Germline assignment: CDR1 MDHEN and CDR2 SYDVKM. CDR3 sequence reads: CASSLYRGEYYGYTF. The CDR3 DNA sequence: TGTGCCAGCAGTCTCTACAGGGGGGAGTACTATGGCTACACCTTC.

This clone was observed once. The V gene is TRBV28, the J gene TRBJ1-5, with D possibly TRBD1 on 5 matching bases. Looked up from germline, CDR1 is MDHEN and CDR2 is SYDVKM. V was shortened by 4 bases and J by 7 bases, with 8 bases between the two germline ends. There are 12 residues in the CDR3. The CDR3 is CASSSRQQPQHF. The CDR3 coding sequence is TGTGCCAGCAGTTCCCGACAGCAGCCCCAGCATTTT.

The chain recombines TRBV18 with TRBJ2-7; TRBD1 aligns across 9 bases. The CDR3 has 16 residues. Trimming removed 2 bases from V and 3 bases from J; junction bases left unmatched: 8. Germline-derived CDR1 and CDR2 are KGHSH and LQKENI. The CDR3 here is CASSPGPRTGVYEQYF. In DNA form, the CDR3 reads TGTGCCAGCTCACCAGGTCCCCGGACAGGGGTCTACGAGCAGTACTTC. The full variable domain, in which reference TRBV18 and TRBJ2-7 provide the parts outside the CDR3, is NAGVMQNPRHLVRRRGQEARLRCSPMKGHSHVYWYRQLPEEGLKFMVYLQKENIIDESGMPKERFSAEFPKEGPSILRIQQVVRGDSAAYFCASSPGPRTGVYEQYFGPGTRLTVT.

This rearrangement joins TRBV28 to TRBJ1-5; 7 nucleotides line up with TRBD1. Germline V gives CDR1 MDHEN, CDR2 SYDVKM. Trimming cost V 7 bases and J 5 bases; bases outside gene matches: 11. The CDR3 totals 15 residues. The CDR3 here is CASTDRDRGHQPQHF. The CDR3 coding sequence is TGTGCCAGCACCGACAGGGACCGAGGTCATCAGCCCCAGCATTTT.

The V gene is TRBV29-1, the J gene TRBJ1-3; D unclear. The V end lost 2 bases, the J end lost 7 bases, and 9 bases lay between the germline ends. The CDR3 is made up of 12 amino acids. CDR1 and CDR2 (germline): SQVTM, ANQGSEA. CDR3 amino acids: CSVESGGNTIYF. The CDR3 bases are TGCAGCGTTGAATCTGGAGGGAACACCATATATTTT.